This T cell receptor (beta chain) was identified during a study of regulatory T cells in long-lasting Graves disease. Noted time point: newly diagnosed GD, antithyroid drugs for less than 3 months. Researchers made the TCR library from RNA that was extracted from PBMCs. There are many counts of this clonotype. Libraries of TCR beta came from iRepertoire HTBI primers plus Arm-PCR of CDR3 regions. TCRdb called the multiplex PCR reads again in MiXCR, with one record for every CDR3 protein. The sample carries 550,000 to 650,000 distinct CDR3 sequences, around 15% recorded once. The length of the CDR3 is 12 residues. Trimming pared 3 bases from V and 2 bases from J, leaving 7 bases between. Germline assignment: CDR1 SQVTM and CDR2 ANQGSEA. This sample also belongs to another study, concerning T cells in Graves' hyperthyroidism and ophthalmopathy.

The specimen was peripheral blood mononuclear cells (PBMCs), collected at new diagnosis, from a patient treated with antithyroid drugs. The V gene is TRBV29-1, the J gene TRBJ1-2; D possibly corresponds to TRBD1 (5 bases). This receptor was obtained from a man in his late teens or twenties with Graves disease. The CDR3 region is CSVESGNYGYTF. CDR3 nucleotide sequence: TGCAGCGTTGAGTCAGGGAACTATGGCTACACCTTC.